This T cell receptor beta chain was found in a study of T cell responses to AZD1222 COVID-19 vaccine. Study results and caveats: Vaccination with two AZD1222 doses was followed by a rise in Spike-specific TCR breadth and depth. Mostly white British, mostly female donors; authors suggested clonal diversity may be underestimated. It was only after the peak T cell response that any repertoires were sampled. The span of vaccine-associated CD4 TCRs extended across spike, with dominance at 160-218 and 743-854.

Using immunoSEQ multiplex PCR, the repertoire was profiled, and TCRdb retains in-frame clones only, with some absent. The sample carries some 150,000 clones, about 90% recorded once. Per germline, CDR1 SGDLS and CDR2 YYNGEE. The CDR3 is made up of 15 amino acids. Trimming took 0 bases from V and 1 from J, leaving 10 bases between them. With regard to this clone: Its antigen is unidentified.

The source material was peripheral blood, sampled on day 0 of AZD1222 vaccination. The chain has TRBV9 and TRBJ1-1; possible D gene TRBD1, 5 bases. The receptor comes from an adult in good health. The CDR3 protein is CASSVEGEANTEAFF. In DNA form, the CDR3 reads TGTGCCAGCAGCGTAGAAGGGGAAGCGAACACTGAAGCTTTCTTT.